The 29 T cell receptor beta chains given below trace back to one sample, sequenced in a study of T cell repertoires in cytomegalovirus infection. TCRdb fed the reads into MiXCR, producing one record per CDR3 protein. The sample yields around 530,000 distinct CDR3 sequences, more than 15% seen once. The specimen was CD8+ T cells from PBMCs. These receptors were taken from a human donor in good health (CMV status not recorded). Some clones in this sample may be carry-over from other donors' samples.

In its sample, this clonotype was seen many times. V is TRBV11-2 and J is TRBJ2-7; D is uncertain. V lost 4 bases to trimming and J lost 3 bases, with 13 bases between them. Germline CDR1 is SGHAT and CDR2 is FQNNGV. This CDR3 region has 14 residues. CDR3 region: CASSSLGYHYEQYF. The CDR3 DNA follows: TGTGCCAGCAGCTCCTTGGGGTACCACTACGAGCAGTACTTC.

Only a few counts were recorded for this clonotype. The chain combines TRBV27 with TRBJ1-1; D gene uncertain. There are 14 residues in the CDR3. Germline-derived CDR1 and CDR2 are MNHEY and SMNVEV (reference sequence). With 0 bases removed from V and 6 bases from J, the gap between germline ends came to 11 bases. The CDR3 DNA reads TGTGCCAGCAGTTTATCTTGGGGTGCCCCTGAAGCTTTCTTT. It specifies CASSLSWGAPEAFF.

This clonotype was counted only a few times. J is TRBJ2-2 and V is TRBV4-2, with D unresolved. Germline-derived CDR1 and CDR2 are LGHNA and YNFKEQ. V lost 2 bases, J lost 7 bases, and 14 bases lay in between. The CDR3 runs to 15 residues. The CDR3 bases are TGTGCCAGCAGCCAAAAGTCAACTGGTCACGGGGAGCTGTTTTTT. It yields the protein CASSQKSTGHGELFF.

This clonotype occurred many times. The genes are TRBV7-9 and TRBJ2-5, with TRBD2 identical over 10 bases. J lost 7 bases, V lost 5 bases, and 7 bases had no gene match. This CDR3 contains 14 residues. Germline V lookup: CDR1 SEHNR, CDR2 FQNEAQ (reference sequence). The CDR3 here is CASSARTSGGTQYF. CDR3 sequence (DNA): TGTGCCAGCAGCGCTAGGACTAGCGGCGGGACCCAGTACTTC.

The table lists this clonotype with a few counts. V is TRBV4-1 and J is TRBJ2-3, with TRBD1 matching over 7 bases. The CDR3 has 15 amino acids. The germline V gene has CDR1 MGHRA and CDR2 YSYEKL. Trimming took 2 bases from V and 4 from J; bases not matched to a gene: 6. This CDR3 is CASSQRGLISDTQYF. The CDR3 nucleotides are TGCGCCAGCAGCCAAAGGGGGCTCATTTCAGATACGCAGTATTTT.

This clonotype was seen more than once but under ten times. The chain combines TRBV6-1 with TRBJ2-7; a possible D gene is TRBD1 (7 bases). Germline values: CDR1 MNHNS, CDR2 SASEGT. The V and J ends lost 4 bases and 2 bases respectively, with 12 bases between them. The CDR3 contains 14 residues. CDR3 nucleotides: TGTGCCAGCAGTGCTGCGGGACAGCCCTACGAGCAGTACTTC. Its translation: CASSAAGQPYEQYF.

This clonotype was observed many times. The V call is TRBV27, the J call TRBJ2-5; 8 bases align to TRBD1. With V trimmed by 4 bases and J by 1 base, 11 bases remained unmatched. Germline CDR1 and CDR2: MNHEY and SMNVEV (reference sequence). There are 17 residues in the CDR3. CDR3 amino acids: CASSSTISGGLQETQYF. The CDR3 bases are TGTGCCAGCAGTTCTACGATATCAGGGGGCCTCCAAGAGACCCAGTACTTC.

This clonotype has ten or more counts. The chain is built from TRBV29-1 and TRBJ2-2, with a tentative D call TRBD2 (6 bases). CDR1 is SQVTM, CDR2 ANQGSEA, per germline. Trimming shortened V by 3 bases and J by 1 base, and 9 bases separated the two germline ends. This CDR3 contains 14 residues. CDR3 sequence: CSVDSGGNTGELFF. The DNA for the CDR3 is TGCAGCGTTGATAGCGGAGGGAACACCGGGGAGCTGTTTTTT.

Only a few counts were recorded for this clonotype. The chain combines TRBV20-1 with TRBJ1-5; TRBD1 might be the D (5 bases). V was trimmed by 1 base and J by 1 base, leaving 11 bases between them. The CDR3 has 15 amino acids. Germline assignment: CDR1 DFQATT and CDR2 SNEGSKA (reference sequence). CDR3 sequence (DNA): TGCAGTGCTAGAGTCGGGGGGTGGAGCAATCAGCCCCAGCATTTT. It yields the protein CSARVGGWSNQPQHF.

A single count supports this clonotype. The chain employs TRBV27 and TRBJ1-2; D is unclear. The germline V and J ends were trimmed by 2 bases and 3 bases, with 7 bases remaining between them. The CDR3 contains 13 residues. Germline V gene lookup returns CDR1 MNHEY and CDR2 SMNVEV (reference sequence). The CDR3, as DNA: TGTGCCAGCAGTTTAAAGTCCTACTATGGCTACACCTTC. The encoded protein is CASSLKSYYGYTF.

This chain connects TRBV5-6 to TRBJ2-7; D call uncertain. Deletions cut 2 bases from V and 4 bases from J, with 10 bases between. Germline-derived CDR1 and CDR2 are SGHDT and YYEEEE. The length of the CDR3 is 13 residues. CDR3 bases: TGTGCCAGCAGCTTCCACACCCTATACGAGCAGTACTTC. Translated: CASSFHTLYEQYF. Based on the CDR3 plus reference TRBV5-6 and TRBJ2-7, the full variable domain is DAGVTQSPTHLIKTRGQQVTLRCSPKSGHDTVSWYQQALGQGPQFIFQYYEEEERQRGNFPDRFSGHQFPNYSSELNVNALLLGDSALYLCASSFHTLYEQYFGPGTRLTVT.

A few counts support this clonotype. V usage is TRBV7-6 and J usage is TRBJ2-3; 12 nucleotides match TRBD2. The J segment lost 3 bases and the V segment lost 8 bases, leaving 6 bases of the junction unmatched. This CDR3 region has 15 residues. Germline V lookup: CDR1 SGHVS, CDR2 FNYEAQ. For the CDR3, the DNA is TGTGCCAGCCGAAAGACTAGCGGGAGAACAGATACGCAGTATTTT. Its protein product is CASRKTSGRTDTQYF.

This clonotype was found a few times. The rearrangement uses TRBV27 and TRBJ2-2; 9 bases match TRBD1. The CDR3 is 17 amino acids. With V trimmed by 5 bases and J by 4 bases, 11 bases remained unmatched. Germline CDR1 and CDR2: MNHEY and SMNVEV (reference sequence). The DNA for the CDR3 is TGTGCCAGCAGTACCCAAGGGGGACAGGGAGTCACCGGGGAGCTGTTTTTT. It translates to CASSTQGGQGVTGELFF.

The V gene is TRBV12-3 or TRBV12-4, the J gene TRBJ1-2; 10 nucleotides agree with TRBD1. J gave up 6 bases and V 6 bases, and 10 bases lay outside the gene matches. The CDR3 runs to 15 residues. The CDR3 DNA reads TGTGCCAGCAGGTCCTCGACAGGGGGCGGCGATGGCTACACCTTC. It yields the protein CASRSSTGGGDGYTF.

There are many counts of this clonotype. The chain couples TRBV7-8 to TRBJ2-7; 7 bases agree with TRBD1. V shed 0 bases and J 3 bases; nucleotides not matched to a gene: 5. Germline CDR1 SGHVS, CDR2 FQNEAQ. CDR3 size: 15 residues. CDR3 protein: CASSLAGAGGYEQYF. In DNA form, the CDR3 reads TGTGCCAGCAGCTTAGCCGGGGCAGGGGGCTACGAGCAGTACTTC.

This clonotype was seen many times. V and J are TRBV28 and TRBJ2-1; 8 nucleotides match TRBD2. This CDR3 region has 16 residues. V was clipped by 5 bases and J by 9 bases; unmatched bases: 15. In germline, CDR1 is MDHEN, CDR2 SYDVKM. CDR3 loop: CASSITTGTRFLEQFF. DNA for the CDR3: TGTGCCAGCAGTATTACGACCGGGACTAGGTTTCTTGAGCAGTTCTTC.

The V gene is TRBV5-6, the J gene TRBJ1-1; no clear D. Germline CDR1 reads SGHDT; CDR2 reads YYEEEE. The V end lost 0 bases, the J end lost 0 bases, and 9 bases lay between the germline ends. This CDR3 is 15 amino acids long. This CDR3 is CASSLDRQLNTEAFF. The CDR3 DNA follows: TGTGCCAGCAGCTTGGATCGGCAGTTGAACACTGAAGCTTTCTTT.

As regards this clonotype: A much larger clone lies a single base off, so this may be a read error. The chain uses TRBV4-2 and TRBJ2-2; no firm D call. The germline CDR1 and CDR2 sequences are LGHNA and YNFKEQ. CDR3 length: 18 amino acids. The CDR3 DNA sequence: TGTGACAGCAGCCAGACCGACTTAAGGGCTAGACCCACCGGGGAGCTGTTTTTT. It codes for CDSSQTDLRARPTGELFF.

The V call is TRBV12-3 or TRBV12-4, the J call TRBJ1-3; D is unresolved. This CDR3 has 16 residues. Trimming left V 2 bases short and J 2 bases short, with 13 bases between. The CDR3 DNA is TGTGCCAGCAGTTTAAGAGCGTGGGCAGCTGGAAACACCATATATTTT. This translates into CASSLRAWAAGNTIYF.

The DNA of the CDR3 is TGTGCCAGCAGTTACTCCGGACTAGCGGGAGGGCCGAATGAGCAGTTCTTC. Amino acids: CASSYSGLAGGPNEQFF. The chain joins TRBV6-5 to TRBJ2-1; 15 nucleotides agree with TRBD2. The CDR3 is 17 amino acids. From germline, CDR1 is MNHEY and CDR2 SVGAGI. V shed 0 bases and J 7 bases; nucleotides not matched to a gene: 4.

This chain joins TRBV28 and TRBJ2-7; 11 positions match TRBD2. Germline trimming cut 5 bases from V and 0 bases from J; bases unmatched to any gene: 9. There are 17 residues in the CDR3. In germline, CDR1 is MDHEN, CDR2 SYDVKM. CDR3 nucleotides: TGTGCCAGCAGTCCCGGGACTAGCGGATTTAACTCCTACGAGCAGTACTTC. Protein: CASSPGTSGFNSYEQYF. The full variable domain, its missing parts supplied by reference TRBV28 and TRBJ2-7, is DVKVTQSSRYLVKRTGEKVFLECVQDMDHENMFWYRQDPGLGLRLIYFSYDVKMKEKGDIPEGYSVSREKKERFSLILESASTNQTSMYLCASSPGTSGFNSYEQYFGPGTRLTVT.

This clonotype was seen repeatedly, ten times or more. The V gene is TRBV6-5, the J gene TRBJ2-2; TRBD1 or TRBD2 may be the D gene (5 bases each). The CDR3 has 13 amino acids. Germline assignment: CDR1 MNHEY and CDR2 SVGAGI. Trimming left V 4 bases short and J 7 bases short, with 10 bases between. CDR3 coding DNA: TGTGCCAGCAGTTTCGGGGCAAACGGGGAGCTGTTTTTT. This gives the protein CASSFGANGELFF.

This clonotype was detected a few times. V and J are TRBV28 and TRBJ1-5; a weak D match, TRBD1 (5 bases). The CDR3 sequence is 15 residues long. Germline V lookup: CDR1 MDHEN, CDR2 SYDVKM. V gave up 6 bases and J gave up 4 bases, with 16 bases separating them. CDR3 coding DNA: TGTGCCAGCAGGGCCCCAGGGTATTTAAATCAGCCCCAGCATTTT. It specifies CASRAPGYLNQPQHF.

This clonotype came up many times. J is TRBJ1-2 and V is TRBV27, with 8 nucleotides matching TRBD1. Trimming cost V 5 bases and J 4 bases; bases outside gene matches: 9. The CDR3 is made up of 15 amino acids. The germline CDR1 and CDR2 sequences are MNHEY and SMNVEV (reference sequence). Written as DNA, the CDR3 is TGTGCCAGCAGTCTTACAGGGGGTGACTTCTATGGCTACACCTTC. As protein: CASSLTGGDFYGYTF.

Many counts were recorded for this clonotype. The rearrangement joins TRBV4-1 to TRBJ2-7; the D gene is possibly TRBD2 (6 bases). The V gene lost 4 bases and the J gene lost 5 bases, with 9 bases spanning the gap. The CDR3 has 12 residues. Per germline, CDR1 MGHRA and CDR2 YSYEKL. The CDR3 is CASSPGGDEQYF. The CDR3 DNA follows: TGCGCCAGCAGCCCCGGCGGGGACGAGCAGTACTTC.

This clonotype has more than one count but fewer than ten. V usage is TRBV9 and J usage is TRBJ2-1; a weak D match, TRBD2 (6 bases). The CDR3 is 15 residues long. The germline V gene encodes CDR1 SGDLS and CDR2 YYNGEE. The V and J ends lost 0 bases and 0 bases respectively, with 7 bases between them. This CDR3 is CASSVAGASYNEQFF. The DNA for the CDR3 is TGTGCCAGCAGCGTAGCGGGAGCCTCCTACAATGAGCAGTTCTTC.

The chain links TRBV19 to TRBJ2-7, with 9 bases identical to TRBD1. V lost 4 bases to trimming and J lost 5 bases; unmatched junction nucleotides: 6. The germline CDR1 and CDR2 sequences are LNHDA and SQIVND (reference sequence). This CDR3 has 14 residues. The CDR3: CASSKTGGVDEQYF. As DNA, the CDR3 is TGTGCCAGTAGTAAGACAGGGGGTGTGGACGAGCAGTACTTC.

Ten or more counts support this clonotype. The chain couples TRBV7-6 to TRBJ2-7, with D possibly being TRBD1 (5 bases). Trimming took 5 bases from V and 0 from J, leaving 20 bases between them. Per the germline V gene, CDR1 is SGHVS and CDR2 is FNYEAQ. This CDR3 region has 17 residues. CDR3: CASSPANSDRISYEQYF. CDR3 bases: TGTGCCAGCAGCCCCGCGAATTCTGACAGAATCTCCTACGAGCAGTACTTC.

The chain is built from TRBV4-1 and TRBJ2-7; the D call may be TRBD1 or TRBD2 (5 bases each). Trimming shortened V by 4 bases and J by 2 bases, and 15 bases separated the two germline ends. The CDR3 loop spans 15 amino acids. CDR1 and CDR2 from the germline V gene are MGHRA and YSYEKL. CDR3 amino acids: CASSPYGTVTYEQYF. The CDR3 bases are TGCGCCAGCAGCCCGTACGGGACGGTAACCTACGAGCAGTACTTC.